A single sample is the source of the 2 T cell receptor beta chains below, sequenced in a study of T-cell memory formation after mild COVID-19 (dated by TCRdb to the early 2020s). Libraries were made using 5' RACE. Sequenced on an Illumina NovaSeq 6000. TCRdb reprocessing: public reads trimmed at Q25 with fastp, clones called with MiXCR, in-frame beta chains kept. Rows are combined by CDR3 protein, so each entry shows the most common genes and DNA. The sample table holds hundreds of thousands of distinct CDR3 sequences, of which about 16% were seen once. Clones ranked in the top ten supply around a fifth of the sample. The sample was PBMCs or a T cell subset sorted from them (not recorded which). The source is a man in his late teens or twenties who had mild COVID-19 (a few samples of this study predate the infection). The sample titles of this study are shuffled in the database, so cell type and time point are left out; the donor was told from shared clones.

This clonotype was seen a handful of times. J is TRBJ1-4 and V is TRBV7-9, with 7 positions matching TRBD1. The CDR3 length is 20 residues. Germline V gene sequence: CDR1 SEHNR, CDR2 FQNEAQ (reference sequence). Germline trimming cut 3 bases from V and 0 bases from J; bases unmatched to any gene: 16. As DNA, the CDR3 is TGTGCCAGCAGCTTGATCCGGGACAGTCACAAACCCGCAACTAATGAAAAACTGTTTTTT. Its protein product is CASSLIRDSHKPATNEKLFF. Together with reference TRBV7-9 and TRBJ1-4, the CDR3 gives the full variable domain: DTGVSQNPRHKITKRGQNVTFRCDPISEHNRLYWYRQTLGQGPEFLTYFQNEAQLEKSRLLSDRFSAERPKGSFSTLEIQRTEQGDSAMYLCASSLIRDSHKPATNEKLFFGSGTQLSVL.

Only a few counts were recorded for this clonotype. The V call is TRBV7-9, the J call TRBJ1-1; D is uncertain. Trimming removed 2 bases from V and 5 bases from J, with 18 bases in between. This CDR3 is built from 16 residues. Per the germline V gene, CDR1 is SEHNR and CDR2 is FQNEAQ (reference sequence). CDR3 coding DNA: TGTGCCAGCAGCTTACGAGCGGGCGCTAGAGGGACTGAAGCTTTCTTT. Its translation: CASSLRAGARGTEAFF. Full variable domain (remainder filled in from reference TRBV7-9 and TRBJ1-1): DTGVSQNPRHKITKRGQNVTFRCDPISEHNRLYWYRQTLGQGPEFLTYFQNEAQLEKSRLLSDRFSAERPKGSFSTLEIQRTEQGDSAMYLCASSLRAGARGTEAFFGQGTRLTVV.